A selection of T cell receptor beta chains follows, all from one sample in a study of cytotoxic CD8 clonotypes in ibrutinib-treated CLL. This table comes from immunoSEQ multiplex PCR, and its TCRdb copy is limited to in-frame clones, with some not included. The sample lists almost 250,000 clones, around three quarters occurring once. Source: PBMCs, taken after 24 months of ibrutinib treatment. These receptors came from a human donor with chronic lymphocytic leukemia. Both conserved end residues are part of each CDR3. The order of the fields is clone size, J gene, CDR3 length, D gene, V gene, CDR3 DNA, CDR3 protein. The D gene is left open where the match is weak. Clone size is shown for a subset of rows, as once, few, many or a class of expanded clone.

>NA|TRBJ2-7|13|NA|TRBV7-2
TGTGCCAGCAGCCACGGACTGTTCTACGAGCAGTACTTC
CASSHGLFYEQYF
>few|TRBJ1-5|16|TRBD1|TRBV2
TGTGCCAGCAGCCAGACAGGGGGATATCTTGGTCAGCCCCAGCATTTT
CASSQTGGYLGQPQHF
>NA|TRBJ2-1|15|NA|TRBV5-1
TGCGCCAGCAGCTTCCAAGGGGTGGGGGGCAATGAGCAGTTCTTC
CASSFQGVGGNEQFF
>NA|TRBJ1-5|13|NA|TRBV7-2
TGTGCCAGCAGCTTGTCTGGGAACCAGCCCCAGCATTTT
CASSLSGNQPQHF
>NA|TRBJ2-1|14|TRBD2|TRBV27
TGTGCCAGCAGTTCTAGCGGGGGGGGAGTTGAGCAGTTCTTC
CASSSSGGGVEQFF
>few|TRBJ2-7|13|TRBD2|TRBV27
TGTGCCAGCAGGGCTAGCGGGAGCGGCGAGCAGTACTTC
CASRASGSGEQYF
>NA|TRBJ2-3|15|TRBD1|TRBV7-9
TGTGCCAGCAGCCCCCGGGACAGGAGCACAGATACGCAGTATTTT
CASSPRDRSTDTQYF
>NA|TRBJ1-1|18|TRBD1|TRBV28
TGTGCCAGCAGTTTCGAATTCAGGGGGCATCCGGTGAACACTGAAGCTTTCTTT
CASSFEFRGHPVNTEAFF
>NA|TRBJ2-7|11|NA|TRBV6-1
TGTGCCAGCACTTTAACCTACGAGCAGTACTTC
CASTLTYEQYF
>NA|TRBJ2-1|16|NA|TRBV9
TGTGCCAGCAGCGACCGTAGCGTGCTTACCTACAATGAGCAGTTCTTC
CASSDRSVLTYNEQFF
>NA|TRBJ2-7|14|NA|TRBV5-4
TGTGCCAGCAGCCAAGACCACAGCTCCTACGAGCAGTACTTC
CASSQDHSSYEQYF
>NA|TRBJ1-2|12|NA|TRBV30
TGTGCCTGGAGTGTTCCTAACTATGGCTACACCTTC
CAWSVPNYGYTF
>NA|TRBJ2-5|14|TRBD2|TRBV6-1
TGTGCCAGCAGTGAGGGGGGACTAGGAGAGACCCAGTACTTC
CASSEGGLGETQYF
>NA|TRBJ2-7|15|NA|TRBV9
TGTGCCAGCAGCCTCTCCGGGGGTTTCTCCTACGAGCAGTACTTC
CASSLSGGFSYEQYF
>NA|TRBJ2-2|18|NA|TRBV4-1
TGCGCCAGCAGCCAAGAGCCGGTAGGACCCGCGAACACCGGGGAGCTGTTTTTT
CASSQEPVGPANTGELFF
>once|TRBJ2-7|12|NA|TRBV30
TGTGCCTGGAACCCCTCAGGGGACGAGCAGTACTTC
CAWNPSGDEQYF
>NA|TRBJ2-3|16|NA|TRBV4-1
TGCGCCAGCAGCCAAGAATTCATCAAAACGGCAGATACGCAGTATTTT
CASSQEFIKTADTQYF
>NA|TRBJ2-5|10|TRBD2|TRBV20-1
TGCAGCGGGAGGCAAGAGACCCAGTACTTC
CSGRQETQYF
>once|TRBJ2-3|16|TRBD2|TRBV6-5
TGTGCCAGCAGTTACACCGGGACTAGCGTCACAGATACGCAGTATTTT
CASSYTGTSVTDTQYF
>NA|TRBJ2-5|18|NA|TRBV28
TGTGCCAGCAGTTTTTCGAGGTTTCAGGACAGCCGAGGAGAGACCCAGTACTTC
CASSFSRFQDSRGETQYF
>NA|TRBJ1-5|15|TRBD1|TRBV5-1
TGCGCCAGCAGCTTGGCCGGGACAGGGGGGCAGCCCCAGCATTTT
CASSLAGTGGQPQHF
>NA|TRBJ2-1|14|TRBD1|TRBV29-1
TGCAGCGTCTTGACAGGGGACTCCTACAATGAGCAGTTCTTC
CSVLTGDSYNEQFF
>NA|TRBJ2-3|13|NA|TRBV7-2
TGTGCCAGCAGCTTAGCGCCTCAAGATACGCAGTATTTT
CASSLAPQDTQYF
>NA|TRBJ2-1|15|NA|TRBV19
TGTGCCAGTAGCTATCAGGGATTTTCCTACAATGAGCAGTTCTTC
CASSYQGFSYNEQFF
>NA|TRBJ2-7|14|NA|TRBV27
TGTGCCAGCAGTTTAATGCCAGGGGTCTACGAGCAGTACTTC
CASSLMPGVYEQYF
>NA|TRBJ1-2|15|TRBD1|TRBV6-6
TGTGCCAGCAGTTACCTGGGACAGGGCCACTATGGCTACACCTTC
CASSYLGQGHYGYTF
>NA|TRBJ2-1|16|NA|TRBV19
TGTGCCAGTAGTATAGACCCCCCGGGACTGGGATTTGGGCAGTTCTTC
CASSIDPPGLGFGQFF
>NA|TRBJ2-1|16|TRBD1|TRBV7-2
TGTGCCAGCAGCTTAAACGGACAGGGGTCCGACAATGAGCAGTTCTTC
CASSLNGQGSDNEQFF
>NA|TRBJ1-1|14|NA|TRBV19
TGTGCCAGTAGTATAGGGACAGCTAACACTGAAGCTTTCTTT
CASSIGTANTEAFF
>NA|TRBJ2-1|16|TRBD2|TRBV11-2
TGTGCCAGCAGCCCAGGAGGGACTAGCGGATACAATGAGCAGTTCTTC
CASSPGGTSGYNEQFF
>NA|TRBJ1-5|12|NA|TRBV7-2
TGTGCCAGCAGCTACAGCAATCAGCCCCAGCATTTT
CASSYSNQPQHF
>NA|TRBJ2-1|16|TRBD2|TRBV9
TGTGCCAGCAGCGGCCGAGCGGGGGAGGTTTTCAATGAGCAGTTCTTC
CASSGRAGEVFNEQFF
>NA|TRBJ2-5|16|NA|TRBV18
TGTGCCAGCTCACCACCGGGACGGCTATCTCGGGAGACCCAGTACTTC
CASSPPGRLSRETQYF
>NA|TRBJ2-7|11|NA|TRBV7-9
TGTGCCAGCAGCGCGTCCTACAAGCAGTACTTC
CASSASYKQYF
>few|TRBJ2-7|14|NA|TRBV27
TGTGCCAGCAGCCTCGGACTGTACTCCTACGAGCAGTACTTC
CASSLGLYSYEQYF
>NA|TRBJ2-7|14|TRBD2|TRBV4-2
TGTGCCAGCAGCCCCCCCGGACTAGCCCGCGAGCAGTACTTC
CASSPPGLAREQYF
>few|TRBJ2-7|12|NA|TRBV29-1
TGCAGCGTTGTGGGGCAGCACTACGAGCAGTACTTC
CSVVGQHYEQYF
>NA|TRBJ1-2|15|TRBD1|TRBV18
TGTGCCAGCTCACCGGGGGGGGACAGGCCTTCAGGCTACACCTTC
CASSPGGDRPSGYTF
>NA|TRBJ1-6|14|NA|TRBV28
TGTGCCAGCAGTTCTCCGGGACTTAATTCACCCCTCCACTTT
CASSSPGLNSPLHF
>NA|TRBJ2-7|15|NA|TRBV6-6
TGTGCCAGCAGCCTGGACCAGCGAATTTCCTACGGGCAGTACTTC
CASSLDQRISYGQYF
>few|TRBJ2-7|13|NA|TRBV7-2
TGTGCCAGCAGCTCCGACAGCATCTACGAGCAGTACTTC
CASSSDSIYEQYF
>NA|TRBJ1-2|13|NA|TRBV7-9
TGTGCCAGCAGGGGAGGGGGTGACTATGGCTACACCTTC
CASRGGGDYGYTF
>NA|TRBJ2-7|14|NA|TRBV7-8
TGTGCCAGCAGCTTAACCTTGGCTTCCTACGAGCAGTACTTC
CASSLTLASYEQYF
>few|TRBJ1-2|15|TRBD1|TRBV28
TGTGCCACCACCCCGGAACAGGGGGCAGGCTATGGCTACACCTTC
CATTPEQGAGYGYTF
>NA|TRBJ2-7|15|NA|TRBV5-8
TGTGCCAGCAGCCTAACGACAGGAAGATTCTCCGAGCAGTACTTC
CASSLTTGRFSEQYF
>NA|TRBJ2-3|13|NA|TRBV7-2
TGTGCCAGCAGCCGGGGCCCTTTGGATACGCAGTATTTT
CASSRGPLDTQYF
>NA|TRBJ2-1|16|TRBD2|TRBV14
TGTGCCAGCAGCCAATTAGGGGGACTAGATTACAATGAGCAGTTCTTC
CASSQLGGLDYNEQFF
>NA|TRBJ1-1|15|NA|TRBV16
TGTGCCAGCAGCGTCACGCCGGGAGGGAACACTGAAGCTTTCTTT
CASSVTPGGNTEAFF